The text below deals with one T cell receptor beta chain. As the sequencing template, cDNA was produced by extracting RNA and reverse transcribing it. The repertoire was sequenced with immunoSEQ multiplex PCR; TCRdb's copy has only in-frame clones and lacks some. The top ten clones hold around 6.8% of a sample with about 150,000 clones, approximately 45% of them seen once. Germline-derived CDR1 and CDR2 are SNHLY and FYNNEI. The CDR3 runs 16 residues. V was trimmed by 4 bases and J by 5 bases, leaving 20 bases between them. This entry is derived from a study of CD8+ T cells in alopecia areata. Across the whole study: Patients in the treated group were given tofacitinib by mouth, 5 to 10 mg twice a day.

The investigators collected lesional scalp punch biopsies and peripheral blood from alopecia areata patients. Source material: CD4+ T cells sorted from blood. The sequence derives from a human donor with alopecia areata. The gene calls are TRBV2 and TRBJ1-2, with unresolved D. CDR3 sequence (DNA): TGTGCCAGCAGTGTCGATAGCACTCCATTCCCTTATGGCTACACCTTC. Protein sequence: CASSVDSTPFPYGYTF.